Listed below are T cell receptor beta chains from one sample, sequenced in a study of beta chain features in type 1 diabetes. Sequenced by immunoSEQ multiplex PCR; TCRdb stores in-frame clones only, minus some. The sample has about 270,000 clones; 13% to 15% are singletons. The material sequenced was naive CD4+ T cells from blood. The receptor source for this set is a man aged 25 to 40 with type 1 diabetes. CDR3s include the opening cysteine and the closing phenylalanine or tryptophan. D genes are given only for firm matches. Some rows have no size entry. The others give once, few or many, or a class for an expanded clone.

clone size,D gene,J gene,V gene,CDR3 length,CDR3 DNA,CDR3 protein
few,TRBD2,TRBJ2-3,TRBV7-3,16,TGTGCCAGCAGCTTAAGACTAGCGGGGTTCACAGATACGCAGTATTTT,CASSLRLAGFTDTQYF
NA,NA,TRBJ1-5,TRBV7-9,15,TGTGCCAGCAGCCTGGACAGTGCACGGGGTCAGCCCCAGCATTTT,CASSLDSARGQPQHF
NA,TRBD2,TRBJ2-7,TRBV28,15,TGTGCCAGCAGTCCGCGGACTAGCGGGAGCAACGAGCAGTACTTC,CASSPRTSGSNEQYF
few,TRBD1,TRBJ2-3,TRBV19,14,TGTGCCAGTAGTGTACAGGGGGAATCGGATACGCAGTATTTT,CASSVQGESDTQYF
NA,NA,TRBJ2-2,TRBV18,14,TGTGCCAGCTCACCACGCGGAGATCACGGGGAGCTGTTTTTT,CASSPRGDHGELFF
NA,TRBD1,TRBJ1-2,TRBV7-2,13,TGTGCCAGCAGCCTCCGGGACAGAGGTGGCTACACCTTC,CASSLRDRGGYTF
NA,NA,TRBJ2-7,TRBV6-5,13,TGTGCCAGCAGTCACGAGAGCTCCTACGAGCAGTACTTC,CASSHESSYEQYF
NA,TRBD2,TRBJ2-1,TRBV29-1,15,TGCAGCGTTGCAGCGGGAGGGCCCAATCTTCAAGAGCAGTTCTTC,CSVAAGGPNLQEQFF
NA,TRBD1,TRBJ2-7,TRBV7-9,13,TGTGCCAGCGTCTTCGACAGGGCGGACGAGCAGTACTTC,CASVFDRADEQYF
few,TRBD1,TRBJ1-2,TRBV28,16,TGTGCCAGCAGCCCGGTGATGACGGGACAGGCGAATGGCTACACCTTC,CASSPVMTGQANGYTF
few,NA,TRBJ2-1,TRBV10-3,13,TGTGCCATCGACAGTGGCTCGGTACATGAGCAGTTCTTC,CAIDSGSVHEQFF
NA,NA,TRBJ1-4,TRBV28,12,TGTGCCAGCAGAGTGAACGGTGAAAAACTGTTTTTT,CASRVNGEKLFF
NA,TRBD2,TRBJ2-5,TRBV27,14,TGTGCCAGCGGGACTAGCGGGTCGCAAGAGACCCAGTACTTC,CASGTSGSQETQYF
NA,TRBD1,TRBJ2-1,TRBV6-1,13,TGTGCCAGCAGTGGACACAGGGGGTATGAGCAGTTCTTC,CASSGHRGYEQFF
few,TRBD2,TRBJ2-1,TRBV5-1,16,TGCGCCAGCAGCTTGGCTCCTACCGGGACTAGCGTTGAGCAGTTCTTC,CASSLAPTGTSVEQFF
NA,NA,TRBJ2-7,TRBV20-1,11,TGCAGTGCTCTAGATGGCTACGAGCAGTACTTC,CSALDGYEQYF
NA,NA,TRBJ2-3,TRBV25-1,13,TGTGCCAGCAGTGTACGGGAAGCAGATACGCAGTATTTT,CASSVREADTQYF
NA,NA,TRBJ2-5,TRBV5-4,15,TGTGCCAGCAGCTTGGGGGCAGGGCAGAAAGAGACCCAGTACTTC,CASSLGAGQKETQYF
NA,TRBD2,TRBJ2-7,TRBV7-8,15,TGTGCCAGCAGCTTAGTAACGGGAGGGCCTTACGAGCAGTACTTC,CASSLVTGGPYEQYF
few,TRBD1,TRBJ2-5,TRBV5-1,11,TGCGCCAGCAGCAACCGGGACAGGAATTACTTC,CASSNRDRNYF
few,NA,TRBJ2-3,TRBV27,12,TGTGCCAGCAGGACAGGCACAGATACGCAGTATTTT,CASRTGTDTQYF
NA,NA,TRBJ1-1,TRBV9,13,TGTGCCAGCAGCTCCGAGAGGAACACTGAAGCTTTCTTT,CASSSERNTEAFF